These 25 T cell receptor beta chains share one sample of origin, sequenced in a study of CD8 T cells in Susac syndrome. With random hexamers, roughly 0.5 to 1 ug RNA was reverse transcribed. Each CDR3 protein is one row after TCRdb ran MiXCR on the immunoSEQ multiplex PCR reads. Of around 56,000 distinct CDR3 sequences in the sample, approximately 90% were seen once. Sequenced sample: CD8+ T cells from PBMCs. The origin of the receptors is a human donor in good health.

The gene calls are TRBV3-1 and TRBJ1-5; tentative D call: TRBD1 (5 bases). Germline values: CDR1 LGHDT, CDR2 YNNKEL (reference sequence). Trimming left V 4 bases short and J 1 base short, with 11 bases between. This CDR3 has 15 residues. The CDR3 sequence: CASSPAWGSNQPQHF. For the CDR3, the DNA is TGTGCCAGCAGCCCCGCTTGGGGGAGCAATCAGCCCCAGCATTTT. Variable domain in full (rest from reference TRBV3-1 and TRBJ1-5): DTAVSQTPKYLVTQMGNDKSIKCEQNLGHDTMYWYKQDSKKFLKIMFSYNNKELIINETVPNRFSPKSPDKAHLNLHINSLELGDSAVYFCASSPAWGSNQPQHFGDGTRLSIL.

The chain uses TRBV7-3 and TRBJ2-5, with TRBD1 as a possible D gene (6 bases). The CDR3 extends over 15 amino acids. In germline, CDR1 is SGHTA, CDR2 FQGTGA. Trimming shortened V by 2 bases and J by 5 bases, and 15 bases separated the two germline ends. The CDR3 here is CASSLGTMDGETQYF. CDR3 bases: TGTGCCAGCAGCTTAGGGACAATGGATGGGGAGACCCAGTACTTC.

The chain is built from TRBV4-1 and TRBJ1-1; the D is unclear. Germline CDR1 and CDR2: MGHRA and YSYEKL. With 3 bases removed from V and 4 bases from J, the gap between germline ends came to 15 bases. CDR3 length equals 15 residues. The CDR3: CASSHPPWAATEAFF. The DNA for the CDR3 is TGCGCCAGCAGCCACCCACCCTGGGCGGCCACTGAAGCTTTCTTT.

The chain couples TRBV25-1 to TRBJ1-1; the D is unclear. CDR3 size: 16 residues. Germline V CDR1 and CDR2: MGHDK, SYGVNS. Trimming removed 2 bases at V and 0 bases at J, with 13 bases between. The CDR3 loop reads CASSETLDRVNTEAFF. The CDR3 nucleotides read TGTGCCAGCAGTGAAACCCTGGATCGAGTGAACACTGAAGCTTTCTTT.

The chain is built from TRBV5-5 and TRBJ2-7; D tentatively fits TRBD1 or TRBD2 (6 bases each). Germline V gene data show CDR1 as SGHKS and CDR2 as YYEKEE (reference sequence). Trimming removed 3 bases at V and 3 bases at J, with 22 bases between. This CDR3 spans 17 amino acids. The CDR3 here is CASSSSVGGSQNYEQYF. The CDR3 bases are TGTGCCAGCAGCTCGTCCGTGGGGGGCTCTCAGAACTACGAGCAGTACTTC.

CDR3 nucleotide sequence: TGTGCCAGCAGTTTAGAAAGGGGGAGCACAGATACGCAGTATTTT. Amino acids: CASSLERGSTDTQYF. The J gene is TRBJ2-3, the V gene TRBV27; TRBD1 might be the D (6 bases). The CDR3 spans 15 residues. The V gene lost 2 bases and the J gene lost 0 bases, with 9 bases spanning the gap. Per the germline V gene, CDR1 is MNHEY and CDR2 is SMNVEV (reference sequence).

This sequence joins TRBV12-3 or TRBV12-4 and TRBJ1-5; D call uncertain. This CDR3 has 14 amino acids. V was pared by 7 bases and J by 0 bases, with 10 bases between. The CDR3: CASTQYNSNQPQHF. CDR3 DNA sequence: TGTGCCAGCACACAGTACAATAGCAATCAGCCCCAGCATTTT.

The chain recombines TRBV27 with TRBJ2-7, with a tentative D call TRBD1 (5 bases). The V end lost 4 bases, the J end lost 3 bases, and 10 bases lay between the germline ends. This CDR3 is 13 amino acids long. Germline loops: CDR1 MNHEY, CDR2 SMNVEV (reference sequence). CDR3 amino acids: CASSSTGYYEQYF. In DNA, the CDR3 is TGTGCCAGCAGTTCCACAGGATACTACGAGCAGTACTTC.

The V and J genes are TRBV4-2 and TRBJ2-2, with D possibly being TRBD1 or TRBD2 (6 bases each). Per germline, CDR1 LGHNA and CDR2 YNFKEQ. The V gene lost 1 base and the J gene lost 1 base, with 19 bases spanning the gap. The length of the CDR3 is 19 residues. This CDR3 reads CASSQVIFGGPENTGELFF. CDR3 bases: TGTGCCAGCAGCCAAGTCATCTTTGGGGGGCCCGAGAACACCGGGGAGCTGTTTTTT.

The chain uses TRBV7-9 and TRBJ1-5; a weak D match, TRBD1 (5 bases). This CDR3 has 16 amino acids. CDR1 is SEHNR, CDR2 FQNEAQ, per germline (reference sequence). The V gene lost 2 bases and the J gene lost 5 bases, with 16 bases spanning the gap. The CDR3 sequence: CASSLSRAVGDQPQHF. Written as DNA, the CDR3 is TGTGCCAGCAGCTTAAGCAGGGCGGTTGGGGATCAGCCCCAGCATTTT.

The J gene is TRBJ1-5, the V gene TRBV2, with a possible D match to TRBD1 (5 bases). Between the trimmed V and J ends, which lost 6 bases and 4 bases, there was a span of 7 bases. The CDR3 consists of 12 residues. CDR1 is SNHLY and CDR2 is FYNNEI in the germline V gene. CDR3 in DNA: TGTGCCAGCAGGGCAGGGAATCAGCCCCAGCATTTT. Protein: CASRAGNQPQHF.

This chain links TRBV7-9 with TRBJ1-2; 7 bases line up with TRBD1. The V gene end was trimmed by 11 bases and the J gene end by 7 bases; junction bases not matched to a gene: 10. The CDR3 extends over 12 amino acids. Germline V gene sequence: CDR1 SEHNR, CDR2 FQNEAQ (reference sequence). The CDR3 spells CACLTGEVGYTF. The DNA for the CDR3 is TGTGCCTGCCTAACAGGGGAAGTTGGCTACACCTTC.

The gene calls are TRBV7-3 and TRBJ2-7; no definite D call. V shed 2 bases and J shed 2 bases, with 13 bases lying between them. The CDR3 runs 15 residues. CDR1 and CDR2 (germline): SGHTA, FQGTGA. This CDR3 reads CASSLSGGNTYEQYF. CDR3 in DNA: TGTGCCAGCAGCTTATCTGGCGGAAATACCTACGAGCAGTACTTC.

This chain links TRBV19 with TRBJ1-3; D not certain. The V end was cut by 7 bases, the J end by 0 bases, with 13 bases between. Looked up from germline, CDR1 is LNHDA and CDR2 is SQIVND (reference sequence). There are 15 residues in the CDR3. The CDR3 coding sequence is TGTGCCAGTAAAACAACCTCGAGCTCTGGAAACACCATATATTTT. Its protein product is CASKTTSSSGNTIYF.

This chain joins TRBV7-9 and TRBJ1-2, with D perhaps TRBD1 (5 bases). Deletions cut 10 bases from V and 0 bases from J, with 12 bases between. There are 13 residues in the CDR3. CDR1 and CDR2 (germline): SEHNR, FQNEAQ (reference sequence). CDR3 in amino acids: CATRDSANYGYTF. The CDR3 nucleotides are TGTGCCACCCGGGACTCGGCTAACTATGGCTACACCTTC.

The count of this clonotype is one. This sequence joins TRBV6-6 and TRBJ1-5; D is uncertain. V was trimmed by 0 bases and J by 0 bases, leaving 9 bases between them. Germline assignment: CDR1 MNHNY and CDR2 SVGAGI (reference sequence). This CDR3 is 16 amino acids long. CDR3 residues: CASSYSPVYSNQPQHF. The CDR3 coding sequence is TGTGCCAGCAGTTACTCGCCGGTCTATAGCAATCAGCCCCAGCATTTT.

V and J are TRBV6-1 and TRBJ1-1, with D hard to call. Trimming pared 5 bases from V and 5 bases from J, leaving 9 bases between. From germline, CDR1 is MNHNS and CDR2 SASEGT. The CDR3 is made up of 12 amino acids. In nucleotides, the CDR3 is TGTGCCAGCAGTTTCATGGGGACTGAAGCTTTCTTT. It yields the protein CASSFMGTEAFF.

This clonotype was observed a few times. The J gene is TRBJ1-1, the V gene TRBV29-1; possible D gene TRBD1, 5 bases. V was clipped by 4 bases and J by 4 bases, with 16 bases between them. CDR3 length equals 14 residues. The germline gives CDR1 SQVTM, CDR2 ANQGSEA. The CDR3 bases are TGCAGCGTTGGGCCCCCGGGGCCGAGCACTGAAGCTTTCTTT. It codes for CSVGPPGPSTEAFF.

The CDR3 here is CSATPGAAYEQYF. CDR3 in DNA: TGCAGTGCTACCCCCGGGGCGGCCTACGAGCAGTACTTC. This rearrangement joins TRBV20-1 to TRBJ2-7; D tentatively reads TRBD1 or TRBD2 (5 bases each). Trimming cost V 4 bases and J 2 bases, with 12 bases left between them. CDR3 length: 13 amino acids. Germline CDR1 reads DFQATT; CDR2 reads SNEGSKA (reference sequence).

This clonotype was counted a single time. This chain connects TRBV2 to TRBJ1-5, with D perhaps TRBD1 (6 bases). Trimming took 6 bases from V and 4 from J, leaving 13 bases between them. CDR1 and CDR2 from the germline V gene are SNHLY and FYNNEI. The CDR3 extends over 14 amino acids. The CDR3 protein is CASRWGAQNQPQHF. The CDR3 DNA follows: TGTGCCAGCAGGTGGGGGGCCCAAAATCAGCCCCAGCATTTT.

CDR3 coding DNA: TGCGCCAGCAGCCAAGATGTGGGTAGCGGGGAGACCCAGTACTTC. Translated, it gives CASSQDVGSGETQYF. The rearrangement joins TRBV4-3 to TRBJ2-5; 7 positions agree with TRBD2. Germline CDR1 reads LGHNA; CDR2 reads YSLEER. Losses at the gene ends were 0 bases for V and 5 bases for J; bases not matched to a gene: 6. The CDR3 totals 15 residues.

V usage is TRBV7-6 and J usage is TRBJ2-7; D perhaps matches TRBD1 (5 bases). CDR1 is SGHVS, CDR2 FNYEAQ, per germline. The CDR3 has 15 amino acids. The V end lost 5 bases, the J end lost 2 bases, and 16 bases lay between the germline ends. The CDR3 DNA follows: TGTGCCAGCAGCCCCCTCAGGGCCGACACCTACGAGCAGTACTTC. Translation gives CASSPLRADTYEQYF.

The rearrangement links TRBV6-1 to TRBJ2-2; no firm D call. Between the trimmed V and J ends, which lost 1 base and 6 bases, there was a span of 9 bases. CDR1 is MNHNS and CDR2 is SASEGT in the germline V gene. This CDR3 has 14 residues. The CDR3 region has the DNA TGTGCCAGCAGTGAAGTATCACTCCCCGGGGAGCTGTTTTTT. This codes for CASSEVSLPGELFF.

J is TRBJ1-1 and V is TRBV6-5; D unclear. Deletions cut 0 bases from V and 4 bases from J, with 6 bases between. Germline V gene data show CDR1 as MNHEY and CDR2 as SVGAGI. The CDR3 has 13 amino acids. CDR3 sequence: CASSYSATTEAFF. CDR3 bases: TGTGCCAGCAGTTACTCAGCGACCACTGAAGCTTTCTTT.

V gene TRBV9 combines with J gene TRBJ1-4, with TRBD1 matching over 7 bases. Germline V gene data show CDR1 as SGDLS and CDR2 as YYNGEE. J gave up 10 bases and V 2 bases, and 17 bases lay outside the gene matches. The CDR3 extends over 17 amino acids. CDR3: CASSVRQGGLVIGKLFF. The CDR3 DNA sequence: TGTGCCAGCAGCGTCAGACAGGGAGGTTTGGTAATCGGAAAACTGTTTTTT.